The entry below describes one T cell receptor beta chain. Its antigen is undetermined. Researchers reported that TCR beta cDNA libraries carried unique molecular identifiers. Once 1 to 10 million T cells were used, roughly 500,000 cDNA molecules resulted. TCRdb used MiXCR to reprocess the PCR reads, holding one entry per CDR3 protein. The profile covers approximately 460,000 distinct CDR3 sequences, with nearly 45% appearing a single time and roughly 12% taken by the ten largest. Deletions cut 0 bases from V and 7 bases from J, with 25 bases between. CDR1 is LGHNA and CDR2 is YNFKEQ in the germline V gene. The CDR3 covers 20 residues. This entry belongs to a study of post-analysis software for immune sequencing data. Across the whole study: The patients showed relapsing-remitting, secondary progressive and progressive-relapsing multiple sclerosis courses.

General study findings and limits: F measure showed strong co-clustering of same-batch samples. In patients, TRBV5-6, TRBV5-1 and TRBV20-1 belonged to five or six TRBV segments found more frequently than in controls. Multiple sclerosis was associated with a significant reduction in normalized Chao1 diversity relative to controls.

The clonotype was recovered from a girl aged 5 to 17 with multiple sclerosis. Source material: blood. The rearrangement uses TRBV4-2 and TRBJ1-6; D gene ambiguous. CDR3 sequence reads: CASSQEIPGSGIRLNSPLHF. The CDR3 bases are TGTGCCAGCAGCCAAGAGATACCGGGGTCCGGGATCCGATTGAATTCACCCCTCCACTTT.